These T cell receptor beta chains were read from a single sample in a study of shared clonotypes between healthy human individuals. Produced via immunoSEQ multiplex PCR; TCRdb's table is partial and in-frame only. The sample lists about 2.4 million clones, approximately 92% occurring once. Sequencing used naive CD4+ T cells sorted from blood. Receptors were obtained from a man between 18 and 35 years old in good health. Both conserved end residues are part of each CDR3. The D gene is left open where the match is weak.

TRBJ2-1 TRBV6-5 . TGTGCCAGCGGCCTTTCCTCGAGCTCCTACAATGAGCAGTTCTTC CASGLSSSSYNEQFF
TRBJ1-6 TRBV28 . TGTGCCAGCAGTTTATCACCGGGTCTCTATAATTCACCCCTCCACTTT CASSLSPGLYNSPLHF
TRBJ2-5 TRBV25-1 TRBD2 TGTGCCAGCAGTCTGTACCGCGGGGGGGCAGAGACCCAGTACTTC CASSLYRGGAETQYF
TRBJ2-1 TRBV14 . TGTGCCAGCAGCCCCGGACAGTGGTACAATGAGCAGTTCTTC CASSPGQWYNEQFF
TRBJ2-3 TRBV15 . TGTGCCACCAGCAGAGATCTAGGAGATACGCAGTATTTT CATSRDLGDTQYF
TRBJ1-1 TRBV5-4 . TGTGCCAGCAGCTTGGCGGGCGCGTTTGGAAGGGACACTGAAGCTTTCTTT CASSLAGAFGRDTEAFF
TRBJ1-1 TRBV7-9 . TGTGCCAGCAGCTTAGGTCAGAACACTGAAGCTTTCTTT CASSLGQNTEAFF
TRBJ2-2 TRBV30 . TGTGCCTGGAGTGTGGCGAACACCGGGGAGCTGTTTTTT CAWSVANTGELFF
TRBJ1-2 TRBV21-1 . TGTGCCAGCAGCAAAGTCGAGGGAGGTATGGCTGGCTACACCTTC CASSKVEGGMAGYTF
TRBJ2-4 TRBV4-3 . TGCGCCAGCAGCCAATTCCGGGACGTAAAAAACATTCAGTACTTC CASSQFRDVKNIQYF
TRBJ2-3 TRBV14 TRBD2 TGTGCCAGCAGCCCAGTGAATCCGGGACTAGCGGGAGCAGATACGCAGTATTTT CASSPVNPGLAGADTQYF
TRBJ2-2 TRBV2 TRBD2 TGTGCCAGCAGCCTTTCTAGCGGGAGGGCCTCCGGGGAGCTGTTTTTT CASSLSSGRASGELFF
TRBJ1-2 TRBV7-2 . TGTGCCAGCAGAATTACAGGGATGGATGGCTACACCTTC CASRITGMDGYTF
TRBJ2-7 TRBV29-1 . TGCAGCGTTGTAGGACTCCACGGTTTAAACGAGCAGTACTTC CSVVGLHGLNEQYF
TRBJ2-2 TRBV4-1 . TGCGCCAGCAGCCAAGACCCCAACACCGGGGAGCTGTTTTTT CASSQDPNTGELFF
TRBJ2-5 TRBV7-9 TRBD1 TGTGCCAGCAGCCCGGGACAGGAAGAGACCCAGTACTTC CASSPGQEETQYF
TRBJ1-6 TRBV11-2 TRBD1 TGTGCCAGCAGCTTACTCAGCGCGGGACAGGGACGTAATTCACCCCTCCACTTT CASSLLSAGQGRNSPLHF